The rows below give T cell receptor beta chains drawn from one sample of a study of Ad26.COV2.S vaccination and SARS-CoV-2 variants. Libraries were prepared by immunoSEQ multiplex PCR; TCRdb keeps only in-frame clonotypes and omits some of them. The table lists around 400,000 clones, around 82% of them singletons, with about 7.4% in the top ten. The material was peripheral blood, obtained in a trial of Ad26.COV2.S vaccine versus placebo. Source of these receptors: a person between 18 and 65 years old who received the Ad26.COV2.S COVID-19 vaccine or a placebo. Both conserved end residues are part of each CDR3. Fields, in order: D gene, clone size, V gene, J gene, CDR3 protein, CDR3 DNA. The D gene is left open where the match is weak. Clone size appears in some rows only: once, few, many, or a class for an expanded clone.

D: NA; size: few; V: TRBV6-5; J: TRBJ1-1; CDR3: CASSYSSPTVNTEAFF; DNA: TGTGCCAGCAGTTACTCGAGTCCGACGGTGAACACTGAAGCTTTCTTT
D: NA; size: NA; V: TRBV6-5; J: TRBJ2-3; CDR3: CASRTRVFTYTQYF; DNA: TGTGCCAGCAGGACTCGGGTGTTCACATATACGCAGTATTTT
D: TRBD1; size: NA; V: TRBV18; J: TRBJ2-4; CDR3: CASSPRTGVNIQYF; DNA: TGTGCCAGCTCACCAAGGACAGGGGTGAACATTCAGTACTTC
D: TRBD2; size: once; V: TRBV10-2; J: TRBJ2-1; CDR3: CASSTGGGGYNEQFF; DNA: TGCGCCAGCAGCACCGGGGGCGGGGGGTACAATGAGCAGTTCTTC
D: TRBD1; size: NA; V: TRBV29-1; J: TRBJ1-2; CDR3: CSVPDRAILSNYGYTF; DNA: TGCAGCGTCCCGGACAGGGCCATCTTATCCAACTATGGCTACACCTTC
D: NA; size: once; V: TRBV19; J: TRBJ2-1; CDR3: CASRGHNEQFF; DNA: TGTGCCAGCAGAGGTCACAATGAGCAGTTCTTC
D: NA; size: NA; V: TRBV5-4; J: TRBJ2-1; CDR3: CASSSPRDGNNEQFF; DNA: TGTGCCAGCAGCTCCCCCCGTGACGGAAACAATGAGCAGTTCTTC
D: NA; size: NA; V: TRBV11-2; J: TRBJ1-1; CDR3: CASRDLRKAAGAFF; DNA: TGTGCCAGCAGAGACCTCAGGAAAGCCGCTGGAGCTTTCTTT
D: NA; size: NA; V: TRBV9; J: TRBJ2-7; CDR3: CASSVGSGSYSYEQYF; DNA: TGTGCCAGCAGCGTAGGGAGCGGCAGCTACTCCTACGAGCAGTACTTC
D: TRBD1; size: NA; V: TRBV4-1; J: TRBJ2-7; CDR3: CASSQEDRGPYEQYF; DNA: TGCGCCAGCAGCCAAGAGGACAGGGGACCTTACGAGCAGTACTTC
D: NA; size: many; V: TRBV11-3; J: TRBJ1-3; CDR3: CASSSLPGNTIYF; DNA: TGTGCCAGCAGCTCCCTTCCTGGAAACACCATATATTTT
D: TRBD1; size: few; V: TRBV5-8; J: TRBJ1-5; CDR3: CASSLQGFSNQPQHF; DNA: TGTGCCAGCAGCTTACAGGGGTTTAGCAATCAGCCCCAGCATTTT
D: NA; size: NA; V: TRBV5-5; J: TRBJ2-1; CDR3: CASKGRRNEQFF; DNA: TGTGCCAGCAAAGGCAGACGGAATGAGCAGTTCTTC
D: TRBD2; size: NA; V: TRBV7-2; J: TRBJ2-5; CDR3: CASSFTSGGGRETQYF; DNA: TGTGCCAGCAGCTTTACTAGCGGGGGAGGGCGAGAGACCCAGTACTTC
D: NA; size: few; V: TRBV6-1; J: TRBJ1-1; CDR3: CASSEWGQPEAFF; DNA: TGTGCCAGCAGTGAATGGGGACAACCTGAAGCTTTCTTT
D: TRBD2; size: NA; V: TRBV7-8; J: TRBJ2-5; CDR3: CASSRSGEETQYF; DNA: TGTGCCAGCAGCCGAAGCGGGGAAGAGACCCAGTACTTC
D: TRBD1; size: NA; V: TRBV7-3; J: TRBJ2-2; CDR3: CASSLGQGPNTGELFF; DNA: TGTGCCAGCAGCTTGGGACAGGGCCCGAACACCGGGGAGCTGTTTTTT
D: TRBD1; size: NA; V: TRBV5-1; J: TRBJ1-2; CDR3: CASSLGLRRTGGRYGYTF; DNA: TGCGCCAGCAGCTTAGGCCTTCGTCGGACAGGGGGTCGCTATGGCTACACCTTC
D: TRBD2; size: NA; V: TRBV27; J: TRBJ2-7; CDR3: CASSSAWRGGPYEQYF; DNA: TGTGCCAGCAGTTCCGCCTGGCGGGGGGGCCCCTACGAGCAGTACTTC
D: NA; size: NA; V: TRBV5-1; J: TRBJ2-5; CDR3: CASSLGKGSETQYF; DNA: TGCGCCAGCAGCTTGGGAAAGGGGTCAGAGACCCAGTACTTC
D: NA; size: NA; V: TRBV6-5; J: TRBJ2-7; CDR3: CASIRRDYEQYF; DNA: TGTGCCAGCATCCGACGGGACTACGAGCAGTACTTC
D: NA; size: NA; V: TRBV19; J: TRBJ1-6; CDR3: CASSPGQNLPLHF; DNA: TGTGCCAGTAGTCCTGGACAGAATTTACCCCTCCACTTT
D: TRBD2; size: NA; V: TRBV5-1; J: TRBJ2-7; CDR3: CASSPAGSGMISYEQYF; DNA: TGCGCCAGCAGCCCCGCCGGCAGCGGGATGATCTCCTACGAGCAGTACTTC
D: NA; size: NA; V: TRBV19; J: TRBJ2-1; CDR3: CASSRTDSSYNEQFF; DNA: TGTGCCAGTAGCCGGACGGATAGCTCCTACAATGAGCAGTTCTTC
D: TRBD1; size: NA; V: TRBV5-1; J: TRBJ2-7; CDR3: CASTLTGDVGEQYF; DNA: TGCGCCAGCACTCTAACAGGGGATGTGGGCGAGCAGTACTTC
D: NA; size: NA; V: TRBV6-2/TRBV6-3; J: TRBJ1-5; CDR3: CASSYSQFSQPQHF; DNA: TGTGCCAGCAGTTACAGCCAGTTTTCTCAGCCCCAGCATTTT
D: NA; size: NA; V: TRBV5-1; J: TRBJ2-3; CDR3: CASSPGRSGETQYF; DNA: TGCGCCAGCAGCCCTGGCCGGTCGGGGGAAACGCAGTATTTT
D: NA; size: NA; V: TRBV28; J: TRBJ2-7; CDR3: CASSSGGHEQYF; DNA: TGTGCCAGCAGCTCCGGGGGACACGAGCAGTACTTC